These T cell receptor beta chains were read from a single sample in a study of cytomegalovirus exposure and HLA in healthy donors. Profiling relied on immunoSEQ multiplex PCR, and the TCRdb table lists in-frame clones only, not all of them. The sample holds 150,000 to 200,000 clones, around 81% seen once. Sequenced: PBMCs. The receptors shown here come from a man younger than 35 in good health and CMV-seronegative. Both conserved end residues are part of each CDR3. The D gene is left open where the match is weak. Clone size is given for some rows only: seen once, a few or many times, or a class if the clone is expanded.

j_call v_call d_call clone_size cdr3_aa cdr3_nt
TRBJ2-7 TRBV28 . . CASRSTAEPEQYF TGTGCCAGCAGGTCGACGGCGGAGCCCGAGCAGTACTTC
TRBJ1-1 TRBV5-4 . few CASSLGGPGTEAFF TGTGCCAGCAGCTTGGGTGGGCCCGGCACTGAAGCTTTCTTT
TRBJ1-4 TRBV10-1 . . CASSDGGFEKLFF TGCGCCAGCAGTGACGGGGGGTTTGAAAAACTGTTTTTT
TRBJ1-2 TRBV28 . . CTSSLKGLGYTF TGTACCAGCAGTTTGAAGGGACTTGGCTACACCTTC
TRBJ2-7 TRBV5-1 TRBD1 . CASSRGDRGRGEQYF TGCGCCAGCAGCCGGGGGGACAGGGGACGAGGAGAGCAGTACTTC
TRBJ1-5 TRBV13 TRBD1 . CASSSRDRGQYQPQHF TGTGCCAGCAGCTCCAGGGACAGGGGGCAATATCAGCCCCAGCATTTT
TRBJ2-5 TRBV5-1 . . CASKSEAGVETQYF TGCGCCAGCAAATCTGAGGCGGGTGTCGAGACCCAGTACTTC
TRBJ2-3 TRBV10-3 . . CAVGSERLHTDTQYF TGTGCCGTAGGGAGCGAGCGACTCCACACAGATACGCAGTATTTT
TRBJ2-7 TRBV10-2 TRBD2 . CASRAGDYEQYF TGCGCCAGCAGGGCGGGAGACTACGAGCAGTACTTC
TRBJ1-3 TRBV7-3 . . CASSLGGAWESTIYF TGTGCCAGCAGCTTAGGAGGGGCTTGGGAAAGCACCATATATTTT
TRBJ2-1 TRBV2 . . CASTEGRGSYNEQFF TGTGCCAGCACCGAGGGACGGGGGTCCTACAATGAGCAGTTCTTC
TRBJ1-5 TRBV15 . . CATSRGGGAGNQPQHF TGTGCCACCAGCAGAGGAGGAGGGGCGGGCAATCAGCCCCAGCATTTT
TRBJ1-3 TRBV18 TRBD1 . CASSPRDSSGNTIYF TGTGCCAGCTCACCACGGGACAGCTCTGGAAACACCATATATTTT
TRBJ2-2 TRBV28 . . CASSFANTGELFF TGTGCCAGCAGTTTCGCGAACACCGGGGAGCTGTTTTTT
TRBJ2-5 TRBV6-5 TRBD2 . CARFVRLAGRETQYF TGTGCCAGATTTGTCCGGCTAGCGGGCCGAGAGACCCAGTACTTC
TRBJ2-3 TRBV30 . . CAWNWGDTDTQYF TGTGCCTGGAATTGGGGGGACACAGATACGCAGTATTTT
TRBJ2-5 TRBV7-2 TRBD2 few CASQIRVGGETQYF TGTGCCAGTCAAATCAGGGTGGGGGGGGAGACCCAGTACTTC
TRBJ1-3 TRBV11-3 . . CASSVTASGNTIYF TGTGCCAGCAGCGTGACAGCCTCTGGAAACACCATATATTTT
TRBJ1-5 TRBV25-1 TRBD1 few CASSEGQQSNQPQHF TGTGCCAGCAGTGAGGGACAGCAAAGCAATCAGCCCCAGCATTTT
TRBJ2-7 TRBV7-8 . . CASSPNPGGFYEQYF TGTGCCAGCAGTCCCAATCCAGGGGGGTTCTACGAGCAGTACTTC
TRBJ1-2 TRBV4-3 TRBD1 . CASSSGTGFGYTF TGCGCCAGCAGCTCCGGGACAGGGTTTGGCTACACCTTC
TRBJ2-7 TRBV28 . . CASSSAGHSYEQYF TGTGCCAGCAGTTCCGCGGGGCATTCCTACGAGCAGTACTTC
TRBJ2-4 TRBV28 TRBD1 once CASSPGGQGMAKNIQYF TGTGCCAGCAGTCCAGGGGGCCAGGGGATGGCCAAAAACATTCAGTACTTC
TRBJ1-2 TRBV19 TRBD1 . CASSITGTGDGGYTF TGTGCCAGTAGTATCACCGGGACAGGGGATGGCGGCTACACCTTC
TRBJ1-1 TRBV4-1 . . CASSPGGRTVNTEAFF TGCGCCAGCAGCCCTGGCGGGAGGACAGTGAACACTGAAGCTTTCTTT
TRBJ1-3 TRBV15 . . CATSRDLGASENTIYF TGTGCCACCAGCAGAGATCTTGGGGCCTCTGAAAACACCATATATTTT
TRBJ2-3 TRBV7-9 . . CASSPPVIRDTQYF TGTGCCAGCAGCCCCCCCGTGATCCGGGATACGCAGTATTTT
TRBJ1-2 TRBV4-1 TRBD1 . CASSQDLQGAGYGYTF TGCGCCAGCAGCCAAGATCTGCAGGGGGCGGGCTATGGCTACACCTTC
TRBJ1-3 TRBV7-9 . . CASSRGGDSGNTIYF TGTGCCAGCAGCCGCGGGGGGGACTCTGGAAACACCATATATTTT
TRBJ1-5 TRBV5-8 . . CASTGSGARNQPQHF TGTGCCAGCACCGGAAGTGGGGCGAGAAATCAGCCCCAGCATTTT
TRBJ2-7 TRBV4-3 TRBD1 . CASSQGQGAYEQYF TGCGCCAGCAGCCAAGGACAGGGGGCCTACGAGCAGTACTTC
TRBJ2-5 TRBV19 TRBD2 . CASSIASGRETQYF TGTGCCAGTAGTATAGCTAGCGGGAGAGAGACCCAGTACTTC
TRBJ2-7 TRBV27 TRBD2 . CASSLSGLAGIYEQYF TGTGCCAGCAGTCTATCGGGACTAGCGGGCATCTACGAGCAGTACTTC